The clone carrying this T cell receptor beta chain was counted only a few times. The data belong to a study of cytomegalovirus exposure and HLA in healthy donors. The CDR3 extends over 13 amino acids. Trimming removed 5 bases from V and 7 bases from J, with 15 bases in between. Per the germline V gene, CDR1 is SGHRS and CDR2 is YFSETQ. The PCR employed 60 Vbeta primers together with 13 Jbeta primers. Only in-frame clones appear in the TCRdb table, and some are missing; sequencing was by immunoSEQ multiplex PCR. The sample carries 150,000 to 200,000 clones, approximately 82% recorded once. The sample taken for sequencing was PBMCs. The J gene is TRBJ1-2, the V gene TRBV5-1; D possibly corresponds to TRBD1 (5 bases). This receptor was identified in a man over 45 in good health and CMV-seropositive. DNA for the CDR3: TGCGCCAGCAGTCAATACGACAGTTTTGGCTACACCTTC. Translation gives CASSQYDSFGYTF.